This T cell receptor beta chain was profiled in a study of blood T cell repertoires in COVID-19 (TCRdb year 2020). At the level of the whole study: Samples from collaborators originated in the United States, Italy and Spain and spanned both the acute and convalescent phases of COVID-19. Deeply sampled blood TCRbeta repertoires from subjects exposed to, actively infected with, or recovered from COVID-19 were included in the dataset. Samples came from the ongoing ImmuneRACE study (first 160 participants) plus 1,254 subjects from 6 global collaborators. A freely available public database, intended as a resource for researchers studying the immune response to SARS-CoV-2, is where the repertoires were released. The material from the prospective study consisted of cDNA or gDNA derived from T cells, B-cell-depleted T cells, or PBMCs. A de-identified subject ID, COVID-19 status, age in years and sex were almost always included in the sample metadata. Where HLA class I and class II types were available, the types were taken from metadata supplied by the sample provider, not from assay-based typing.

The full study reports these points: The quantity of clinical and demographic metadata differed by source and by participant and was supplied without curation.

The collaborating institutions used their own protocols to collect whole blood in K2EDTA tubes. For TCRbeta analysis, collaborator samples were shipped as frozen whole blood, as isolated PBMCs, or as DNA extracted from either sample type. CDR1 SGHTA and CDR2 FQGTGA are derived from the germline V gene. Trimming at the junction amounts to 2 bases on V and 2 bases on J, and the germline ends lie 7 bases apart. The CDR3 starts with the cysteine, ends with the phenylalanine, and has 15 residues. Only the CDR3 DNA is retained, 45 bases long and in frame from the first base. Of note for this clone: No antigen is known for it. Base qualities were left out, and no much larger clone turns up one base away.

The immunoSEQ Assay, a bias-controlled multiplex PCR, was used to amplify TCRbeta CDR3 regions from genomic DNA. The original methods were these. The number of nucleated cells in each sample was estimated by amplification of reference gene primers within the assay. To quantify the absolute abundance of each unique TCRbeta CDR3 rearrangement, sequence reads were collapsed and filtered. For each sample, productive Simpson clonality was calculated as the square root of Simpson's diversity index over productive rearrangements. Drawn from immuneACCESS, this table holds only the in-frame rearrangements with V and J called that TCRdb kept. Clones are partly lost; checked studies trace under half to an unresolved V gene and leave the rest unexplained. V and J calls and clone size are copied from that table; D and trimming were computed from the DNA. This sample has some 200,000 clones in its table, and just under 85% of those were observed once. The ten largest make up approximately 8% of the sample.

This receptor chain uses TRBV7-3 and TRBJ2-6, with TRBD2 as a weak D call on 5 bases. The sequence came from a woman between 50 and 59 years old with active or convalescent COVID-19. The sample was peripheral blood. The CDR3 region has the sequence CASSLPEAGANVLTF. In nucleotides, the sequence is TGTGCCAGCAGCTTACCGGAGGCTGGGGCCAACGTCCTGACTTTC.